This passage covers 17 T cell receptor beta chains from one sample sequenced in a study of CDR3 diversity in severe acne. TCRdb called the PCR reads again in MiXCR, with one record for every CDR3 protein. This sample has some 84,000 distinct CDR3 sequences, with over 45% found just once. Sequenced: blood. Receptor source: a male donor in good health, serving as a control.

At least ten counts were recorded for this clonotype. One end of the junction is discordant with germline, which a read error may explain. The rearrangement uses TRBV4-2 and TRBJ2-7; D gene unclear. Germline lookup yields CDR1 LGHNA and CDR2 YNFKEQ. The CDR3 is 13 amino acids. This chain's CDR3 is CASSQGPSYEQYF. The CDR3 DNA reads TGTGCCAGCAGTCAAGGGCCCTCCTACGAGCAGTACTTC.

The CDR3 loop reads CASSLARGTGVQETQYF. In nucleotides, the CDR3 is TGTGCCAGCAGCTTAGCGAGAGGGACAGGGGTACAAGAGACCCAGTACTTC. V and J are TRBV7-9 and TRBJ2-5; TRBD1 agrees at 10 bases. Trimming at V came to 0 bases and at J to 2 bases, leaving 6 bases not matched to a gene. CDR3 length: 17 amino acids. CDR1 SEHNR and CDR2 FQNEAQ come from the germline V gene (reference sequence).

Only one count was recorded for this clonotype. The rearrangement joins TRBV12-3 or TRBV12-4 to TRBJ1-2; 7 bases are a match to TRBD1. The trim removed 6 bases at V and 6 bases at J, leaving 7 bases unmatched. This CDR3 has 13 residues. The CDR3 sequence: CASRRDRVHGYTF. The CDR3 DNA is TGTGCCAGCAGAAGAGACAGGGTCCATGGCTACACCTTC.

CDR3 nucleotide sequence: TGTGCCAGTAGTATCGGGACAGGGACCTACGAGCAGTACTTC. This translates into CASSIGTGTYEQYF. This sequence joins TRBV19 and TRBJ2-7; 9 bases agree with TRBD1. The J segment lost 2 bases and the V segment lost 3 bases, leaving 2 bases of the junction unmatched. CDR3 size: 14 residues. Germline loops: CDR1 LNHDA, CDR2 SQIVND (reference sequence).

CDR3 region: CATSSPGGGAYNEQFF. The DNA for the CDR3 is TGTGCCACCAGCAGCCCAGGGGGGGGGGCGTACAATGAGCAGTTCTTC. The V and J genes are TRBV15 and TRBJ2-1; D may correspond to TRBD1 or TRBD2 (7 bases each). With 3 bases removed from V and 4 bases from J, the gap between germline ends came to 16 bases. This CDR3 contains 16 residues. Germline V lookup: CDR1 LNHNV, CDR2 YYDKDF (reference sequence).

This clonotype was seen only once. The genes are TRBV7-9 and TRBJ1-6; 7 nucleotides agree with TRBD1. CDR3 length: 15 residues. CDR1 is SEHNR, CDR2 FQNEAQ, per germline (reference sequence). Germline trimming cut 4 bases from V and 6 bases from J; bases unmatched to any gene: 6. CDR3 DNA: TGTGCCAGCAGCTCGGGACAGAGGATTAATTCACCCCTCCACTTT. Amino acids: CASSSGQRINSPLHF.

This clonotype was counted at least ten times. The V and J genes are TRBV7-8 and TRBJ1-2; the D is unclear. Germline loops: CDR1 SGHVS, CDR2 FQNEAQ. CDR3 length equals 13 residues. Trimming cost V 2 bases and J 6 bases, with 10 bases left between them. Written as DNA, the CDR3 is TGTGCCAGCAGCTTAAGTGAAAGGGATGGCTACACCTTC. Translation gives CASSLSERDGYTF. Using reference TRBV7-8 and TRBJ1-2 for the parts outside the CDR3, the full variable domain is GAGVSQSPRYKVAKRGQDVALRCDPISGHVSLFWYQQALGQGPEFLTYFQNEAQLDKSGLPSDRFFAERPEGSVSTLKIQRTQQEDSAVYLCASSLSERDGYTFGSGTRLTVV.

The J gene is TRBJ1-1, the V gene TRBV20-1; 9 bases are shared with TRBD1. V lost 5 bases and J lost 7; bases outside the gene matches: 8. CDR1 and CDR2 from the germline V gene are DFQATT and SNEGSKA (reference sequence). This CDR3 comprises 13 residues. The DNA of the CDR3 is TGCAGTGCTCTAACAGGGGGCGAGGGTGAAGCTTTCTTT. This gives the protein CSALTGGEGEAFF.

This clonotype has ten or more counts. The V and J genes are TRBV5-1 and TRBJ1-1, with D tentatively TRBD1 (6 bases). V lost 0 bases, J lost 3 bases, and 15 bases lay in between. The CDR3 has 16 residues. The germline CDR1 and CDR2 sequences are SGHRS and YFSETQ. The CDR3 DNA reads as TGCGCCAGCAGCTTGGGCAGGGGACCGGCGGACACTGAAGCTTTCTTT. It codes for CASSLGRGPADTEAFF.

The chain uses TRBV20-1 and TRBJ2-1, with a weak D call TRBD2 (6 bases). The CDR3 is 12 amino acids. Germline CDR1 reads DFQATT; CDR2 reads SNEGSKA (reference sequence). V was pared by 6 bases and J by 8 bases, with 14 bases between. The chain's CDR3 is CSASSGAYEQFF. The CDR3 DNA follows: TGCAGTGCGTCCTCGGGAGCCTATGAGCAGTTCTTC.

The chain has TRBV19 and TRBJ1-2; 7 bases align to TRBD1. The CDR3 extends over 14 amino acids. V shed 7 bases, J shed 2 bases, and the junction held 7 bases outside the gene matches. The V gene's germline CDR1 is LNHDA and CDR2 SQIVND (reference sequence). The CDR3 region has the DNA TGTGCCAGTACTTCGACAGGGACCAACTATGGCTACACCTTC. The encoded protein is CASTSTGTNYGYTF.

This clonotype was detected many times. The CDR3 spells CASSVQGGTGSTDTQYF. In DNA, the CDR3 is TGTGCCAGCAGCGTTCAGGGAGGGACAGGTAGCACAGATACGCAGTATTTT. The V and J genes are TRBV9 and TRBJ2-3; D perhaps matches TRBD1 (8 bases). There are 17 residues in the CDR3. Germline V gene lookup returns CDR1 SGDLS and CDR2 YYNGEE. Trimming pared 2 bases from V and 0 bases from J, leaving 16 bases between.

The J gene is TRBJ2-1, the V gene TRBV20-1, with TRBD1 identical over 7 bases. This CDR3 has 14 residues. Germline loops: CDR1 DFQATT, CDR2 SNEGSKA (reference sequence). The CDR3: CSTRTGESYNEQFF. The CDR3 DNA reads TGCAGCACTAGAACAGGGGAAAGCTACAATGAGCAGTTCTTC.

This clonotype appeared many times. The chain uses TRBV6-1 and TRBJ1-3; D not certain. With 6 bases removed from V and 0 bases from J, the gap between germline ends came to 9 bases. The germline gives CDR1 MNHNS, CDR2 SASEGT. This CDR3 contains 14 residues. CDR3 bases: TGTGCCAGCAGCGCGGGAGGCTCTGGAAACACCATATATTTT. It codes for CASSAGGSGNTIYF.

This clonotype is judged medium-sized. The J gene is TRBJ1-2, the V gene TRBV20-1; D gene uncertain. V lost 3 bases and J 8 bases, leaving 7 bases between the germline ends. CDR3 length: 10 residues. Looked up from germline, CDR1 is DFQATT and CDR2 is SNEGSKA (reference sequence). Here the CDR3 reads CSASLGGYTF. For the CDR3, the DNA is TGCAGTGCTAGTTTAGGAGGCTACACCTTC.

The V and J genes are TRBV12-3 or TRBV12-4 and TRBJ2-3; D is unresolved. Trimming removed 2 bases from V and 4 bases from J, with 4 bases in between. The CDR3 spans 12 residues. As DNA, the CDR3 is TGTGCCAGCAGTTTACAGGCAGATACGCAGTATTTT. This codes for CASSLQADTQYF.

This clonotype has a handful of counts. The rearrangement uses TRBV5-5 and TRBJ2-7; the D gene could be TRBD1 or TRBD2 (6 bases each). This CDR3 is built from 15 residues. CDR1 and CDR2 (germline): SGHKS, YYEKEE (reference sequence). The ends were cut back, 2 bases at V and 0 bases at J, with 12 bases in the middle. CDR3 in amino acids: CASSFGGQSSYEQYF. The CDR3 nucleotides read TGTGCCAGCAGCTTCGGGGGCCAGAGCTCCTACGAGCAGTACTTC.